This TCR beta chain was identified in a study of shared clonotypes between healthy human individuals. Repertoires were generated with immunoSEQ multiplex PCR, while TCRdb's copy carries only in-frame clones and drops some. The data show under 650,000 clones, around 96% seen once. The CDR3 length is 15 residues. The receptor was derived from a woman under 40 in good health. The J gene is TRBJ2-5, the V gene TRBV21-1. The J call may be in error: the DNA end matches TRBJ2-7 better. TRBV21-1 represents a pseudogene. Sequencing input: naive CD4+ T cells sorted from blood. Indicated subset: CD45RA+ positively selected. The CDR3 protein is CASSKGLGRTYEQYF. CDR3 sequence (DNA): TGTGCCAGCAGCAAAGGTCTCGGCCGGACCTACGAGCAGTACTTC.